This T cell receptor (beta chain) was identified in a study of CD8+ T cells in alopecia areata. Looking at the study overall: Those patients who were treated received oral tofacitinib, which was given at 5 to 10 mg twice daily for moderate-to-severe alopecia areata.

Extracted RNA was reverse transcribed into cDNA, the sequencing template. Repertoires were generated with immunoSEQ multiplex PCR, while TCRdb's copy carries only in-frame clones and drops some. Of roughly 130,000 clones detected, roughly 54% appear once; the ten largest clones hold under 5%. Germline V gene lookup returns CDR1 SGHRS and CDR2 YFSETQ. Trimming removed 4 bases at V and 2 bases at J, with 2 bases between. The CDR3 is 11 residues long. Alopecia areata patients gave lesional scalp punch biopsies and peripheral blood samples. This clone was counted a few times. The same CDR3 can be traced to other DNA sequences in this sample.

The sequenced sample was CD4+ T cells sorted from blood, obtained at week 0. This sequence originates from a human donor with alopecia areata. The gene calls are TRBV5-1 and TRBJ2-3; D call uncertain. The CDR3 sequence is CASSLTDTQYF. The CDR3 nucleotides read TGCGCCAGCAGCCTCACAGATACGCAGTATTTT.